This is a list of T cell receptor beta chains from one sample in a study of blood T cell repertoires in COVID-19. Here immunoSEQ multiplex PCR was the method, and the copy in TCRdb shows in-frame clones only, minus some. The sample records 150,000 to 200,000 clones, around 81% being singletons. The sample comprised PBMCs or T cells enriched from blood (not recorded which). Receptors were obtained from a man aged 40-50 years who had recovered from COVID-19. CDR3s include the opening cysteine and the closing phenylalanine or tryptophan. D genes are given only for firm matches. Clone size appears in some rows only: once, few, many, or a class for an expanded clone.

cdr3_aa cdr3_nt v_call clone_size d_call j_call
CASRDSMNTEAFF TGTGCCAGCCGCGACAGCATGAACACTGAAGCTTTCTTT TRBV28 - - TRBJ1-1
CASSEGLVARPQETQYF TGTGCCAGCAGTGAAGGTCTGGTAGCAAGACCCCAAGAGACCCAGTACTTC TRBV2 many - TRBJ2-5
CASSEAYGRGGTDTQYF TGTGCCAGCAGCGAGGCGTATGGTCGGGGGGGCACAGATACGCAGTATTTT TRBV4-2 - TRBD2 TRBJ2-3
CASSPTGQNTDTQYF TGTGCCAGCAGCCCGACAGGGCAGAACACAGATACGCAGTATTTT TRBV9 - TRBD1 TRBJ2-3
CASSGEGQGLHEQYF TGTGCCAGCAGTGGAGAGGGACAGGGGCTCCACGAGCAGTACTTC TRBV2 - TRBD1 TRBJ2-7
CASGAGTKATPANTGELFF TGTGCCAGCGGAGCCGGGACAAAGGCAACTCCTGCGAACACCGGGGAGCTGTTTTTT TRBV21-1 - - TRBJ2-2
CASSLGSVGTQYF TGTGCCAGCAGCTTAGGCTCCGTCGGGACCCAGTACTTC TRBV11-3 once - TRBJ2-5
CAWSVEDTQYF TGTGCCTGGAGTGTAGAGGATACGCAGTATTTT TRBV30 once - TRBJ2-3
CASSLSRGLYGYTF TGTGCCAGCAGTTTATCCCGGGGTTTGTATGGCTACACCTTC TRBV28 - - TRBJ1-2
CASSGGQGSYGYTF TGTGCCAGCAGCGGCGGACAGGGGTCCTATGGCTACACCTTC TRBV5-5 - TRBD1 TRBJ1-2
CASSSGQGDQETQYF TGCGCCAGCAGCTCGGGACAGGGGGACCAAGAGACCCAGTACTTC TRBV5-1 - TRBD1 TRBJ2-5
CASSGGGSTEAFF TGTGCTAGTAGCGGAGGAGGGAGCACTGAAGCTTTCTTT TRBV12-5 - - TRBJ1-1
CASSYSAGGFNYGYTF TGTGCCAGCAGTTATTCGGCAGGGGGCTTTAACTATGGCTACACCTTC TRBV6-5 - TRBD1 TRBJ1-2
CASSAADEQYF TGCGCCAGCAGCGCTGCGGACGAGCAGTACTTC TRBV5-1 once - TRBJ2-7
CASSRTGVGNTEAFF TGTGCCAGCAGTAGGACAGGGGTTGGGAACACTGAAGCTTTCTTT TRBV6-5 - TRBD1 TRBJ1-1
CASSPGTAQETQYF TGCGCCAGCAGCCCCGGGACTGCCCAAGAGACCCAGTACTTC TRBV5-1 - - TRBJ2-5
CASSASLAGGYNEQFF TGTGCCAGCAGTGCGTCACTAGCGGGGGGCTACAATGAGCAGTTCTTC TRBV6-1 - TRBD2 TRBJ2-1
CASSDPLGTSNTEAFF TGCGCCAGCAGCGACCCCTTAGGGACTTCCAACACTGAAGCTTTCTTT TRBV5-1 - - TRBJ1-1
CASSQGANSPLHF TGTGCCAGCAGCCAGGGGGCGAACTCACCCCTCCACTTT TRBV7-9 once TRBD1 TRBJ1-6
CASSSDRAPRYGYTF TGTGCCAGCAGCTCAGACAGGGCCCCCCGCTATGGCTACACCTTC TRBV6-5 - TRBD1 TRBJ1-2
CASSQARLPGAGYTF TGTGCCAGCAGCCAAGCGAGATTACCCGGTGCTGGCTACACCTTC TRBV3-1/TRBV3-2 few - TRBJ1-2
CASSDRTGQNSPLHF TGTGCCAGCAGTGATAGGACAGGGCAGAACTCACCCCTCCACTTT TRBV25-1 - TRBD1 TRBJ1-6
CASSLRAGGTGELFF TGTGCCAGCAGCTTGAGAGCGGGGGGTACCGGGGAGCTGTTTTTT TRBV5-4 - TRBD2 TRBJ2-2
CSGRGGYEQYF TGCAGTGGGCGGGGTGGGTACGAGCAGTACTTC TRBV20-1 many - TRBJ2-7
CATKGGQGRLSGANVLTF TGTGCTACAAAGGGGGGACAGGGACGACTCTCTGGGGCCAACGTCCTGACTTTC TRBV30 - TRBD1 TRBJ2-6
CASRSETGPGNTIYF TGTGCAAGTCGATCCGAGACAGGGCCTGGAAACACCATATATTTT TRBV12-2 - - TRBJ1-3
CASGPRLADTQYF TGTGCTAGTGGTCCGAGGTTGGCAGATACGCAGTATTTT TRBV12-5 - - TRBJ2-3